This T cell receptor (beta chain) was found in a study of T cells after yellow fever vaccination. Study at large: SMART-Seq v4 Ultra Low Input handled preparation of low-cell-number fractions.

Notes on the study in general: Peaking faster, on day 5 versus 15, the secondary response was nonetheless weaker. Most clones from primary vaccination were detected again post-booster (roughly 96% CD4, 88% CD8).

V lost 1 base and J lost 4, with 7 bases in between. Per the germline V gene, CDR1 is LGHDT and CDR2 is YNNKEL (reference sequence). CDR3 length: 13 residues. Points on this clonotype: The antigen is unknown.

TCRdb itself ran the 5' RACE reads through MiXCR, one entry per CDR3 protein. The table shows 200,000 to 300,000 distinct CDR3 sequences, with 10% to 15% occurring only once. The sequence was obtained from a man aged 30-40 years who received the YFV17D yellow fever vaccine. The starting material was CD4+ T cells sorted from PBMCs, obtained 45 days after the yellow fever booster vaccination. The rearrangement links TRBV3-1 to TRBJ1-1; D is ambiguous. This CDR3 is CASSQVITTEAFF. CDR3 bases: TGTGCCAGCAGCCAAGTAATAACCACTGAAGCTTTCTTT.